This TCR beta chain was recovered during a study of blood T cell repertoires in COVID-19. V lost 6 bases and J 8 bases, leaving 13 bases between the germline ends. The CDR3 loop spans 13 amino acids. The germline V gene encodes CDR1 MNHEY and CDR2 SVGAGI. Profiled with immunoSEQ multiplex PCR; TCRdb holds only in-frame clones, not every one. The sample has approximately 260,000 clones; roughly 85% are singletons. Sequencing input: PBMCs or T cells enriched from blood (not recorded which). The TCR was taken from a woman in her fifties or sixties who had been exposed to COVID-19. V gene TRBV6-5 combines with J gene TRBJ2-2; a weak D match, TRBD2 (5 bases). CDR3 sequence reads: CASSQHGKGELFF. The CDR3 DNA is TGTGCCAGCAGCCAACACGGGAAAGGGGAGCTGTTTTTT.